These T cell receptor beta chains were read from a single sample in a study of vaccination and CD4 T cells after COVID-19. These receptors' targets are unknown. One entry per CDR3 protein, called by TCRdb with MiXCR from the PCR reads. The data contain 11,000 or so distinct CDR3 sequences, roughly half of them singletons. The sequencing sample was made of CD4+ T cells from blood, cultured in vitro. The source is a human donor who had recovered from COVID-19. CDR3s include the opening cysteine and the closing phenylalanine or tryptophan. D genes are given only for firm matches. A row's size may be missing; if present it is once, few, many or a size class.

TRBJ2-3,TRBV6-2/TRBV6-3,NA,few,CATIQESGVDTQYF,TGTGCCACCATTCAGGAATCGGGTGTAGATACGCAGTATTTT
TRBJ2-2,TRBV20-1,NA,NA,CSAVDSQNTGELFF,TGCAGCGCTGTGGACAGTCAGAACACCGGGGAGCTGTTTTTT
TRBJ2-5,TRBV7-9,TRBD1,NA,CASSLTGVGETQYF,TGTGCCAGCAGCCTTACAGGGGTGGGCGAGACCCAGTACTTC
TRBJ1-2,TRBV28,NA,NA,CASSLSRSYGYTF,TGTGCCAGCAGTTTATCCAGGTCCTATGGCTACACCTTC
TRBJ1-1,TRBV6-5,TRBD1,NA,CASSYVGGQIAEAFF,TGTGCCAGCAGTTACGTTGGGGGACAGATCGCTGAAGCTTTCTTT
TRBJ1-4,TRBV27,NA,NA,CASSSTRDPTTNEKLFF,TGTGCCAGCAGTTCAACAAGAGATCCTACAACTAATGAAAAACTGTTTTTT
TRBJ1-1,TRBV2,NA,NA,CASSTERNTEAFF,TGTGCCAGCAGTACGGAGAGGAACACTGAAGCTTTCTTT
TRBJ2-4,TRBV20-1,TRBD2,NA,CSARALAGDFVAKNIQYF,TGCAGTGCTAGGGCCCTAGCGGGAGACTTTGTCGCCAAAAACATTCAGTACTTC
TRBJ1-5,TRBV27,TRBD1,few,CASSAGQGIQPQHF,TGTGCCAGCAGCGCGGGACAGGGGATCCAGCCCCAGCATTTT
TRBJ1-2,TRBV30,NA,few,CAWTQGTSGYGYTF,TGTGCCTGGACTCAGGGAACAAGCGGCTATGGCTACACCTTC
TRBJ2-7,TRBV28,TRBD2,medium-sized,CASRSSGSYEQYF,TGTGCCAGCAGGAGTAGCGGGAGCTACGAGCAGTACTTC
TRBJ2-2,TRBV6-2/TRBV6-3,TRBD1,NA,CASTTGGRNTGELFF,TGTGCCAGCACCACAGGGGGCCGGAACACCGGGGAGCTGTTTTTT
TRBJ2-7,TRBV25-1,TRBD1,NA,CASSSRDRRYEQYF,TGTGCCAGCAGTTCCAGGGACAGGCGCTACGAGCAGTACTTC
TRBJ1-2,TRBV5-5,NA,NA,CASRLDLGIYGYTF,TGTGCCAGCAGGTTGGACCTAGGGATTTATGGCTACACCTTC